This entry features one T cell receptor (beta chain) sequence. The data are from a study of shared clonotypes between healthy human individuals. The germline V gene has CDR1 MGHRA and CDR2 YSYEKL. The CDR3 totals 15 residues. V lost 4 bases and J lost 5, with 16 bases in between. Positively selected for CCR7, the CD45RO-negative cells used as naive CD8 cells excluded terminally differentiated effector memory CD45RA+ cells. Assay used: immunoSEQ multiplex PCR; TCRdb lists only in-frame clones, some missing. The table includes hundreds of thousands of clones, roughly 94% detected once. The sequence was obtained from a man between 25 and 39 years old in good health. Sequenced: naive CD8+ T cells sorted from blood. This sequence joins TRBV4-1 and TRBJ2-3; D possibly uses TRBD1 or TRBD2 (5 bases each). CDR3 DNA sequence: TGCGCCAGCAGCCTCGAGGGGCAGGAGGTAGATACGCAGTATTTT. Translated, it gives CASSLEGQEVDTQYF.